The present TCR beta chain was sequenced within a study of Ad26.COV2.S vaccination and SARS-CoV-2 variants. TCRdb's table, derived via immunoSEQ multiplex PCR, lists solely in-frame clones and lacks some. The sample lists roughly 500,000 clones; roughly 89% were seen once. The treatment denotes: 15 to 20 received Ad26.COV2.S at low or high dose, single or two shots; about 5 received placebo; per-sample allocation not given. Samples were taken on day 63 after the first vaccine or placebo injection. The donor's status was that of an adult aged 18-55 years in Boston. The germline V gene encodes CDR1 MNHEY and CDR2 SMNVEV (reference sequence). This CDR3 spans 20 amino acids. V lost 2 bases, J lost 1 base, and 13 bases stayed unmatched.

The source of this sequence is a person aged 18 to 65 who received the Ad26.COV2.S COVID-19 vaccine or a placebo. The gene calls are TRBV27 and TRBJ2-5; 13 bases map to TRBD2. Sequencing used peripheral blood, obtained in a trial of Ad26.COV2.S vaccine versus placebo. CDR3 nucleotide sequence: TGTGCCAGCAGTTTAAGACTAGCGGGAGGCCCCCGTCCTTCCCAAGAGACCCAGTACTTC. Its translation is CASSLRLAGGPRPSQETQYF.